This T cell receptor beta chain is drawn from a study of blood T cells in healthy people across ages (dated by TCRdb to the mid-2010s). General notes on the study: In model experiments, roughly one uniquely barcoded TCR beta cDNA molecule per two T cells was captured by template switching. Four age groups were formed from the donors: young (average 16 years), middle-aged (approximately 40), aged (around 68) and long-lived (around 82). To track age-related changes in TCR beta repertoire diversity, the study relied on deep sequencing normalized with unique cDNA molecular identifiers. To avoid experimental bias, donors of different ages were spread randomly across the sequencing lanes. The study analyzed two additional independent replicas of 1 million unique cDNA reads from the same blood draw for two donors, one aged 18 to 30 and one aged 80 or older.

V is trimmed back by 6 bases and J by 15 bases, and the junction contains 11 bases that no gene match accounts for. Sequences ENHRY (CDR1) and SYGVKD (CDR2) are obtained from the germline V gene. The CDR3 measures 12 amino acids from cysteine to phenylalanine. The only DNA kept is the CDR3, 36 bases in frame from the first base. The library was produced with 5' RACE. Instrument used: Illumina HiSeq 2500. A second PCR of about 7 to 12 cycles was run with a J-beta primer mix and a sample-barcoded 5' primer. A template-switch 5' adaptor carrying 12 random nucleotides introduced a unique molecular identifier onto each TCR beta cDNA molecule. Each sample yielded at least 2.5 million CDR3-containing paired-end reads. First-strand cDNA synthesis was performed from all RNA using the Mint cDNA synthesis kit, with priming by a TRBC-specific oligonucleotide. Following uracil-DNA glycosylase treatment, all cDNA underwent a first 18-cycle PCR with the universal primers M1SS and BC2_uni_R. Per the authors' processing: For normalization, 1 million high-quality reads were randomly selected from each sample, with every read carrying a distinct molecular identifier. Reads sharing molecular identifiers were discarded rather than binned into consensus sequences. CDR3 identification, clonotype clustering and error correction used MiTCR with a Q25 quality threshold and the strictest error-elimination algorithm. A nonparametric unseen species model using Euler transformation provided a lower-bound estimate of total TCR beta diversity. TCRdb reprocessing: public reads trimmed at Q25 with fastp, clones called with MiXCR, in-frame beta chains kept. Each entry is one CDR3 protein sequence, shown with its most common DNA and genes. These V and J calls originate from TCRdb's pipeline instead of the authors' own analysis. Within this sample are about 640,000 distinct CDR3 sequences, with less than 35% of them counted one time only. The top ten constitute around 14% of the sample.

Donors were 30 to 45 systemically healthy Caucasian individuals from Russia aged 6 to 90 years. About 9.8 milliliters of peripheral blood were drawn from each donor into EDTA-treated Vacutainer tubes. Ficoll-Paque density-gradient centrifugation was used to isolate PBMCs, with at least 7 million per sample. Trizol reagent was used to extract total RNA from PBMCs, with at least 5 micrograms per sample. Naive CD45RAhigh/CD27high T cell percentages were measured by flow cytometry on a PBMC aliquot from every donor. This clonotype showed up many times. Its antigen specificity is not known. Base qualities are not provided; no much larger clone lies one nucleotide away. Study-wide conclusions, independent of this receptor: Because profiling used bulk unsorted PBMCs, naive and antigen-experienced compartments could not be compared conclusively. Estimates of total diversity from one million sequenced T cells were regarded as lower bounds and underestimates. As age increased, observed TCR beta diversity per million T cells dropped in a roughly linear way, and a significant reduction was already evident by age around 41. Because the CMV infection status of the donors was unknown, age-related changes in expanded clonotypes may potentially have been confounded. Compared with the aged group, the long-lived group had more naive CD4+ T cells, fewer expanded clones and increased TCR diversity, a pattern suggesting age selection. There was a strong correlation between observed TCR beta diversity and the percentage of naive T cells measured by flow cytometry.

This sequence was found in a woman of 80 years or more in good health. The sequence is built from TRBV10-3 and TRBJ2-1, and TRBD1 matches 7 of the central bases. The sample taken for sequencing was blood. The DNA reads TGTGCCATCAGCTTAGGACAGGAAAGCATGTTCTTC. The encoded protein is CAISLGQESMFF.